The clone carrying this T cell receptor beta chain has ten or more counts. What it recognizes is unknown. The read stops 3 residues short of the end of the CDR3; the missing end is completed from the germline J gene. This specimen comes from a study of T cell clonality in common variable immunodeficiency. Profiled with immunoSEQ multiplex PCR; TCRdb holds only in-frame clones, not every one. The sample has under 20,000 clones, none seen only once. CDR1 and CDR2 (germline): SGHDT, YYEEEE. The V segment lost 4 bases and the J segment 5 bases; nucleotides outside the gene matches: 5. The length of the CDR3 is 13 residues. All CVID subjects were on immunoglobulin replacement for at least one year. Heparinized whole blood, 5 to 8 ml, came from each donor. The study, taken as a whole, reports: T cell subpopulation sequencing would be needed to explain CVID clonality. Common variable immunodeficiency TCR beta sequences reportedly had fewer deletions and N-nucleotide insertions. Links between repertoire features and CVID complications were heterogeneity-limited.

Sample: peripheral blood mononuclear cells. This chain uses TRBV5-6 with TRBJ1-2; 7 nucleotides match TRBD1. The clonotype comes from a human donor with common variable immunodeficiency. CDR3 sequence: CASSQQGNYGYTF. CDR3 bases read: TGTGCCAGCAGCCAACAGGGGAATTATGGC.